The clone carrying this T cell receptor beta chain was detected only once. V was pared by 6 bases and J by 0 bases, with 12 bases between. In germline, CDR1 is MNHEY, CDR2 SVGEGT. The CDR3 runs to 16 residues. This specimen belongs to a study of T cells in Graves' hyperthyroidism and ophthalmopathy. TCR beta CDR3 region amplification was performed from RNA transcripts. The HTBI primer set served for first-round RT-PCR of the TCR CDR3. TCRdb reanalysed the multiplex PCR reads using MiXCR and keeps one entry per CDR3 protein. The repertoire holds a few hundred thousand distinct CDR3 sequences, with roughly 14% as singletons.

The V gene is TRBV6-2 or TRBV6-3, the J gene TRBJ1-6, with D tentatively TRBD1 (5 bases). The sequence was collected from a woman younger than 30 with Graves' hyperthyroidism. The sample taken for sequencing was blood. The CDR3 protein is CASSRDLRSYNSPLHF. As DNA, the CDR3 is TGTGCCAGCAGCCGGGACTTACGCTCCTATAATTCACCCCTCCACTTT.